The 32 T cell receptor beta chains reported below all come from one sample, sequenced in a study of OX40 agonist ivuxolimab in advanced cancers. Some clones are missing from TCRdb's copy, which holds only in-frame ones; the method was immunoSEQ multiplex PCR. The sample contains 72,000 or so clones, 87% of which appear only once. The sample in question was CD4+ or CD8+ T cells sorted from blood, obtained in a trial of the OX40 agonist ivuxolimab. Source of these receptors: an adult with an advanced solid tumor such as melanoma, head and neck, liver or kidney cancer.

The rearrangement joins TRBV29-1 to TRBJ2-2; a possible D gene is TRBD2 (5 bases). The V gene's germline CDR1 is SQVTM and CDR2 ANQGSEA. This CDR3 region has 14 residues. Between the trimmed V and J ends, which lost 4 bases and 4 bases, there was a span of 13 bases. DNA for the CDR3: TGCAGCGTTGGAGAGGGTTCCTTCACCGGGGAGCTGTTTTTT. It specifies CSVGEGSFTGELFF.

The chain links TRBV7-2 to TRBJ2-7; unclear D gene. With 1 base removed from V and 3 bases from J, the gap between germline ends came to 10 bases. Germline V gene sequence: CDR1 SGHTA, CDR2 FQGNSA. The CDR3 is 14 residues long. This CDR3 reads CASSLEIGYYEQYF. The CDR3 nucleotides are TGTGCCAGCAGCTTAGAGATAGGCTACTACGAGCAGTACTTC.

CDR3 sequence (DNA): TGTGCCTGGACCCCGCAAGGAACACCTAAACTGTTTTTT. This encodes CAWTPQGTPKLFF. The V and J genes are TRBV30 and TRBJ1-4; unclear D gene. V lost 4 bases and J lost 11, with 17 bases in between. The CDR3 runs to 13 residues. CDR1 is GTSNPN, CDR2 SVGIG, per germline (reference sequence).

Here the CDR3 reads CASSITRGDEQFF. The DNA of the CDR3 is TGTGCCAGTAGTATCACCCGGGGCGATGAGCAGTTCTTC. This chain joins TRBV19 and TRBJ2-1; D assignment may be TRBD1 or TRBD2 (5 bases each). There are 13 residues in the CDR3. The germline V gene encodes CDR1 LNHDA and CDR2 SQIVND (reference sequence). Trimming left V 3 bases short and J 8 bases short, with 11 bases between.

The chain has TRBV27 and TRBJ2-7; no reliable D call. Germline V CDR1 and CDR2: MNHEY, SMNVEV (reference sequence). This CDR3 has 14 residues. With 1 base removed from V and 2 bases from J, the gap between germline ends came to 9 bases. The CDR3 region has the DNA TGTGCCAGCAGTTTATATATACCCCCCTACGAGCAGTACTTC. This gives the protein CASSLYIPPYEQYF.

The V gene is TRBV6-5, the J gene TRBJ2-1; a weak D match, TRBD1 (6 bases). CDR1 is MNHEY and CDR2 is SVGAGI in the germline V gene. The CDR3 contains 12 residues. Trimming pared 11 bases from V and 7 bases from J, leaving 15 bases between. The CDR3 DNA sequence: TGTGCCGCAGGGGCGTTGCGAAATGAGCAGTTCTTC. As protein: CAAGALRNEQFF.

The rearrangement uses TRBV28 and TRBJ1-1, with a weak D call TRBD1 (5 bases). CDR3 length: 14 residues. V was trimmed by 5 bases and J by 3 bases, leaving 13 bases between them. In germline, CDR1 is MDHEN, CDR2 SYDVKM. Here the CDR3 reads CASSPPGADTEAFF. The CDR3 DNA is TGTGCCAGCAGTCCCCCTGGGGCAGACACTGAAGCTTTCTTT.

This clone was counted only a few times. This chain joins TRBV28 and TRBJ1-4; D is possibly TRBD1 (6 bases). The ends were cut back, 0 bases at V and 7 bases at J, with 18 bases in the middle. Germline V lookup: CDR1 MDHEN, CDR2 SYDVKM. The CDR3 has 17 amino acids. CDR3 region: CASSLWGPGGAVEKLFF. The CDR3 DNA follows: TGTGCCAGCAGTTTATGGGGCCCGGGGGGCGCAGTTGAAAAACTGTTTTTT.

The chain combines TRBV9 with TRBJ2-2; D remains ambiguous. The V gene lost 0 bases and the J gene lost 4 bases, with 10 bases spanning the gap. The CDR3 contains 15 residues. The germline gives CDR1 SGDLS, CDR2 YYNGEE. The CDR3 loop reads CASSVVSGSTGELFF. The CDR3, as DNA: TGTGCCAGCAGCGTAGTATCCGGTAGCACCGGGGAGCTGTTTTTT.

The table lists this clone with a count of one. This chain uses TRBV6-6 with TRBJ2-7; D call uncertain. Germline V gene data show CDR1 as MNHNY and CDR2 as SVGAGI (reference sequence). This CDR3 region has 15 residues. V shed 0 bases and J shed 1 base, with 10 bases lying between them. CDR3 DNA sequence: TGTGCCAGCAGTTACTCGCTCAGGTCGTCCTACGAGCAGTACTTC. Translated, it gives CASSYSLRSSYEQYF.

The CDR3 nucleotides are TGTGCCAGCAGCTCCTTACCGGGACAGGGATTCCTCGAGCAGTACTTC. Amino acid sequence: CASSSLPGQGFLEQYF. The chain joins TRBV2 to TRBJ2-7; TRBD1 aligns across 9 bases. Germline-derived CDR1 and CDR2 are SNHLY and FYNNEI. The CDR3 runs to 16 residues. V lost 6 bases, J lost 6 bases, and 15 bases stayed unmatched.

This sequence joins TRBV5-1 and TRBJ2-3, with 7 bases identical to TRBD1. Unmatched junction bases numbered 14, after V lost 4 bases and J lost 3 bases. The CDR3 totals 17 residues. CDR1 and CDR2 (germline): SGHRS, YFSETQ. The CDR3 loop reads CASSGKSLQGWTDTQYF. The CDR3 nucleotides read TGCGCCAGCAGCGGGAAGAGTCTACAGGGGTGGACAGATACGCAGTATTTT.

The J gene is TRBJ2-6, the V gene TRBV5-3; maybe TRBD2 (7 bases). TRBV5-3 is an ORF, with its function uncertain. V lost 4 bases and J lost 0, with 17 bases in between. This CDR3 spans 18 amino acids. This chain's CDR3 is CARSPGGPASSGANVLTF. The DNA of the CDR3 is TGTGCCAGAAGCCCCGGGGGGCCGGCCAGCTCTGGGGCCAACGTCCTGACTTTC.

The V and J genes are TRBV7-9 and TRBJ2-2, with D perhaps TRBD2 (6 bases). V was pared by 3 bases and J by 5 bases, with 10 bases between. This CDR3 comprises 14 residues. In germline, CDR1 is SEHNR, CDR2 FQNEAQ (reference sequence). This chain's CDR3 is CASSFGGGTGELFF. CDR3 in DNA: TGTGCCAGCAGCTTCGGGGGAGGAACCGGGGAGCTGTTTTTT.

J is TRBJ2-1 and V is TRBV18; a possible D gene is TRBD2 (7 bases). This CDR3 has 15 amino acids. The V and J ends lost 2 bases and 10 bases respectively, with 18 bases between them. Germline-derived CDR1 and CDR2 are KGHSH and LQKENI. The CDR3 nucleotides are TGTGCCAGCTCACCAAGGGCGGGGGCCGTCGGCGAGCAGTTCTTC. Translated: CASSPRAGAVGEQFF.

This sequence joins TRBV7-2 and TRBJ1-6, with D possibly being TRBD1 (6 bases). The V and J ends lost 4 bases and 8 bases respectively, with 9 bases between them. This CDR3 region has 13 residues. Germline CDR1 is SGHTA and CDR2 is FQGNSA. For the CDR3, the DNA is TGTGCCAGCAGCTCATACAGGGATTCACCCCTCCACTTT. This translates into CASSSYRDSPLHF.

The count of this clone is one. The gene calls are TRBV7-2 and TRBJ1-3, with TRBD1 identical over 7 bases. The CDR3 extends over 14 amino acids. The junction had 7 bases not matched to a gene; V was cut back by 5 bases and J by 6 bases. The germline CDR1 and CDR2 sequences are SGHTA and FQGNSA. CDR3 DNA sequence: TGTGCCAGCAGCATACAGGGGAATGTAAACACCATATATTTT. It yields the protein CASSIQGNVNTIYF.

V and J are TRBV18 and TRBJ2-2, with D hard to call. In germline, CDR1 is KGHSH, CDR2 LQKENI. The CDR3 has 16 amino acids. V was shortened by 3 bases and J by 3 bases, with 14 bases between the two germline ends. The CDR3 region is CASSPVQGSDTGELFF. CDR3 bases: TGTGCCAGCTCACCGGTACAAGGGTCGGACACCGGGGAGCTGTTTTTT.

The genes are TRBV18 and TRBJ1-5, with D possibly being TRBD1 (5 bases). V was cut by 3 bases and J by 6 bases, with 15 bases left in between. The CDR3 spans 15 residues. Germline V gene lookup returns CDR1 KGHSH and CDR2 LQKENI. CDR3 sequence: CASSPSREVGQPQHF. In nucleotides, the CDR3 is TGTGCCAGCTCACCGAGCAGGGAGGTGGGTCAGCCCCAGCATTTT.

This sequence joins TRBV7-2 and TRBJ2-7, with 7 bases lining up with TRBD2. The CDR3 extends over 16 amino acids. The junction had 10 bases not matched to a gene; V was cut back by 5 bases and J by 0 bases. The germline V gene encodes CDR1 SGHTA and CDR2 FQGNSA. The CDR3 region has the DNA TGTGCCAGCAGCCCCGGCGGTAGCGGGTCCTCCTACGAGCAGTACTTC. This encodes CASSPGGSGSSYEQYF.

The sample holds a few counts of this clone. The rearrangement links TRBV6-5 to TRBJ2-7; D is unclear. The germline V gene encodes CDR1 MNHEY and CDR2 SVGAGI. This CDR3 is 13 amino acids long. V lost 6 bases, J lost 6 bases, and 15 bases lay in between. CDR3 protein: CASSGRVLPEQYF. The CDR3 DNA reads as TGTGCCAGCAGCGGCCGGGTCCTACCCGAGCAGTACTTC.

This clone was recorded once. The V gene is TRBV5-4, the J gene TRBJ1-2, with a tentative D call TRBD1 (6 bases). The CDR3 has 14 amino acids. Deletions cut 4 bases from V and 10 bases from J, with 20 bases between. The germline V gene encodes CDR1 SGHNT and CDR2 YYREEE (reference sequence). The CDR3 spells CASSPATGLSPYTF. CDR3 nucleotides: TGTGCCAGCAGCCCGGCGACAGGCTTGAGTCCCTACACCTTC.

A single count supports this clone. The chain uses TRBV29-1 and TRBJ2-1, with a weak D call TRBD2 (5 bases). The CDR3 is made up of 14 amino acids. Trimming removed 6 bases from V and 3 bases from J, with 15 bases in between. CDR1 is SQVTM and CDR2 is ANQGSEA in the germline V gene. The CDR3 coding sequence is TGCAGCGTCTCGGGAAGACCCAACTACAATGAGCAGTTCTTC. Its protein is CSVSGRPNYNEQFF.

The CDR3: CASSPGGGRENIQYF. CDR3 in DNA: TGTGCCAGCTCACCAGGTGGGGGCAGGGAAAACATTCAGTACTTC. The chain is built from TRBV18 and TRBJ2-4; tentatively, D is TRBD1 (6 bases). V gave up 2 bases and J gave up 5 bases, with 13 bases separating them. The CDR3 has 15 residues. Germline V gene sequence: CDR1 KGHSH, CDR2 LQKENI.

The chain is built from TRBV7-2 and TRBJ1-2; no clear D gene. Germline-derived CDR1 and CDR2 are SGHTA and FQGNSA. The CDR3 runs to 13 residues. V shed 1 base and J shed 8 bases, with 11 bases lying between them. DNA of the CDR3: TGTGCCAGCAGCTTAGGACCGGGGTGGGGCTACACCTTC. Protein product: CASSLGPGWGYTF.

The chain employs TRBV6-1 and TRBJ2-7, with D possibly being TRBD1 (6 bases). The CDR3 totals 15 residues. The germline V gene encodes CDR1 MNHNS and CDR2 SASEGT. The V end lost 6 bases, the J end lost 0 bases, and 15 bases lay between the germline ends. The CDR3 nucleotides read TGTGCCAGCAGGGGCGACAGGTTCACCTCCTACGAGCAGTACTTC. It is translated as CASRGDRFTSYEQYF.

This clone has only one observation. The CDR3 coding sequence is TGTGCCAGCAGCTCTCAGGATTGGGGGATGAACACTGAAGCTTTCTTT. It yields the protein CASSSQDWGMNTEAFF. This chain connects TRBV5-5 to TRBJ1-1, with D possibly TRBD1 on 5 matching bases. The CDR3 consists of 16 residues. Trimming took 3 bases from V and 0 from J, leaving 15 bases between them. Germline loops: CDR1 SGHKS, CDR2 YYEKEE (reference sequence).

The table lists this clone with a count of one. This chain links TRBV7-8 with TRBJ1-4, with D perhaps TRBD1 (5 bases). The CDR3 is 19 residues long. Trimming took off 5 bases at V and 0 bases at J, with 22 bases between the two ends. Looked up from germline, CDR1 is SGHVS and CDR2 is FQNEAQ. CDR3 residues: CASSPGSRVRSATNEKLFF. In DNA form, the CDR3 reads TGTGCCAGCAGCCCAGGGAGTCGCGTCAGGAGTGCAACTAATGAAAAACTGTTTTTT.

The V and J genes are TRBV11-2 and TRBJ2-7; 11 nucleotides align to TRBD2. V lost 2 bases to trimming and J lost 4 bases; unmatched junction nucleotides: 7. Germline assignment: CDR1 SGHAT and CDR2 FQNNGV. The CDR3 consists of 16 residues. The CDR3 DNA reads TGTGCCAGCAGCTTAAGTGGTACTAGCGGGAGATACGAGCAGTACTTC. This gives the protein CASSLSGTSGRYEQYF.

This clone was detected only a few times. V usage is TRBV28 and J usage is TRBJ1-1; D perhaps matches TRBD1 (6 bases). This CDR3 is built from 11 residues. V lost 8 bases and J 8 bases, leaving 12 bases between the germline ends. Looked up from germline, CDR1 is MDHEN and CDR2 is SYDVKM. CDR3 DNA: TGTGCCAGCCGAGGGACATTCGAAGCTTTCTTT. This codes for CASRGTFEAFF.

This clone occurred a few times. In DNA form, the CDR3 reads TGTGCCAGTAGTATGGAGGCAGCCCGCACCAATCAGCCCCAGCATTTT. Its translation is CASSMEAARTNQPQHF. The V call is TRBV19, the J call TRBJ1-5; D not certain. V was clipped by 3 bases and J by 3 bases, with 15 bases between them. Germline assignment: CDR1 LNHDA and CDR2 SQIVND (reference sequence). The CDR3 covers 16 residues.

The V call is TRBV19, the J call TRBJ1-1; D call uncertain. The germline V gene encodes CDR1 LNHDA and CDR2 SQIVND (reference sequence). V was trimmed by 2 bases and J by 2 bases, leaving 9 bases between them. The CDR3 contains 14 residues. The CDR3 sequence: CASSIKTKNTEAFF. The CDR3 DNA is TGTGCCAGTAGTATAAAAACGAAAAACACTGAAGCTTTCTTT. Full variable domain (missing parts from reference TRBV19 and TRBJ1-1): DGGITQSPKYLFRKEGQNVTLSCEQNLNHDAMYWYRQDPGQGLRLIYYSQIVNDFQKGDIAEGYSVSREKKESFPLTVTSAQKNPTAFYLCASSIKTKNTEAFFGQGTRLTVV.